This T cell receptor beta chain appears in the sequencing data of a study of blood T cells in healthy people across ages (dated by TCRdb to about 2015). The study in broad terms: Template switching captured roughly one uniquely barcoded TCR beta cDNA molecule per two T cells in model experiments. The donors were split into four age groups: young (average around 15 years), middle-aged (about 40), aged (over 55) and long-lived (roughly 77). Using deep sequencing normalized with unique cDNA molecular identifiers, the study measured how TCR beta repertoire diversity changes with age. To avoid experimental bias, donors of different ages were randomly spread across the sequencing lanes. For two donors (one aged 18 to 30 and one aged 80 or older), the study analyzed two additional independent replicas of 1 million unique cDNA reads from the same blood draw.

Turning to this clonotype: What this receptor recognizes is not known. Per-base qualities were not stored, and no clone one base away is much larger.

Broad study findings and their caveats: Bulk unsorted PBMC profiling prevented conclusive comparison of naive and antigen-experienced compartments. The long-lived group showed more naive CD4+ T cells, fewer expanded clones and increased TCR diversity than the aged group, suggesting age selection. Observed TCR beta diversity correlated strongly with the percentage of naive T cells measured by flow cytometry. Total diversity estimates from one million sequenced T cells were considered lower bounds and underestimates. Donor CMV infection status was unknown, potentially confounding age-related changes in expanded clonotypes. As age increased, observed TCR beta diversity per million T cells dropped in a roughly linear way, and a significant reduction was already evident by age approximately 40.

The protocol used for the library was 5' RACE. Sequencing used an Illumina HiSeq 2500. A second PCR of about 6 to 11 cycles was run with a J-beta primer mix and a sample-barcoded 5' primer. A unique molecular identifier was introduced onto each TCR beta cDNA molecule by a template-switch 5' adaptor carrying 12 random nucleotides. Each sample yielded at least 2.5 million CDR3-containing paired-end reads. First-strand cDNA synthesis was performed from all RNA using the Mint cDNA synthesis kit, with priming by a TRBC-specific oligonucleotide. After uracil-DNA glycosylase treatment, a first 18-cycle PCR used universal primers M1SS and BC2_uni_R on all cDNA. The source study handled its data this way. For normalization, 1 million high-quality reads, each with a distinct molecular identifier, were randomly selected from each sample. Reads sharing molecular identifiers were discarded rather than binned into consensus sequences. CDR3 identification, clonotype clustering and error correction used MiTCR with a Q25 quality threshold and the strictest error-elimination algorithm. A nonparametric unseen species model with Euler transformation was used to estimate a lower bound on total TCR beta diversity. The raw public reads went through TCRdb reprocessing: fastp at Q25, MiXCR clone calling, in-frame beta chains kept. Duplicate CDR3 protein sequences are folded into a single record with the most common DNA and genes. The V and J calls here are based on TCRdb, not the publication. This sample is represented by over a million distinct CDR3 sequences; approximately 40% of them were singletons. The top ten clonotypes cover 7.9% of the sample.

Donors were a few dozen systemically healthy Caucasian individuals from Russia aged roughly 6 to 90 years. Roughly 9 milliliters of peripheral blood were drawn from each donor into EDTA-treated Vacutainer tubes. Ficoll-Paque density-gradient centrifugation was used to isolate PBMCs, with at least 6.5 million per sample. Total RNA, at least 5 micrograms per sample, was extracted from PBMCs with Trizol reagent. Naive CD45RAhigh/CD27high T cell percentages were measured by flow cytometry on a PBMC aliquot from every donor. Spanning cysteine to phenylalanine, the CDR3 consists of 14 amino acids. Only the CDR3 DNA is retained, 42 bases long and in frame from the first base. The germline V gene (reference sequence) sets CDR1 to SEHNR and CDR2 to FQNEAQ. At the junction V is shortened by 3 bases and J by 2 bases, with 11 bases in between.

The rearrangement combines TRBV7-9 with TRBJ2-7, with no confident D gene call. Input material: blood. The TCR sequence derives from a woman between 18 and 30 years old in good health. The DNA sequence is as follows: TGTGCCAGCAGCTTCAAAGACCGAGCCTACGAGCAGTACTTC. It codes for CASSFKDRAYEQYF.